A selection of T cell receptor beta chains follows, all from one sample in a study of T cell responses to AZD1222 COVID-19 vaccine. Produced via immunoSEQ multiplex PCR; TCRdb's table is partial and in-frame only. The sample contains roughly 270,000 clones, about 94% of which appear only once. The material was peripheral blood, obtained 28 days after the second AZD1222 dose. These receptors all stem from an adult who received the AZD1222 COVID-19 vaccine. The CDR3 runs from the conserved cysteine through the conserved F or W. D genes are given only for firm matches. Clone size is not always given. Where it is, it says once, few, many or a class for expanded clones.

CDR3 protein	CDR3 DNA	V gene	D gene	clone size	J gene	CDR3 length
CASSHQGASNTEAFF	TGCGCCAGCAGCCATCAGGGGGCCTCGAACACTGAAGCTTTCTTT	TRBV5-1	TRBD1	.	TRBJ1-1	15
CASSYSKGVQYF	TGTGCCAGCAGTTACTCTAAGGGGGTGCAGTACTTC	TRBV6-5	.	.	TRBJ2-7	12
CASSLGQPIYNEQFF	TGTGCCAGCAGCTTAGGACAGCCGATTTACAATGAGCAGTTCTTC	TRBV7-2	.	.	TRBJ2-1	15
CASSREGNQPQHF	TGTGCCAGCAGCAGGGAGGGAAATCAGCCCCAGCATTTT	TRBV6-2/TRBV6-3	.	.	TRBJ1-5	13
CASSQPVSGGTSYNEQFF	TGTGCCAGCAGCCAGCCTGTTAGCGGGGGAACTTCCTACAATGAGCAGTTCTTC	TRBV4-2	TRBD2	.	TRBJ2-1	18
CASSQVAALARYGYTF	TGTGCCAGCAGCCAAGTGGCAGCCCTAGCGCGCTATGGCTACACCTTC	TRBV4-2	.	.	TRBJ1-2	16
CASSLRQGVENTEAFF	TGTGCCAGCAGCTTAAGGCAGGGCGTTGAGAACACTGAAGCTTTCTTT	TRBV7-9	.	.	TRBJ1-1	16
CASSQGARMVYEQYF	TGTGCCAGCAGCCAGGGGGCTAGGATGGTCTACGAGCAGTACTTC	TRBV7-2	TRBD1	.	TRBJ2-7	15
CASSHPRGENTEAFF	TGTGCCAGCAGCCATCCCAGGGGGGAGAACACTGAAGCTTTCTTT	TRBV5-4	TRBD1	.	TRBJ1-1	15
CASSPPQGGGPQYF	TGTGCCAGCAGCCCCCCCCAGGGAGGCGGTCCCCAGTACTTC	TRBV5-4	.	few	TRBJ2-7	14
CASSQGGHLNTEAFF	TGCGCCAGCAGCCAGGGCGGACACCTGAACACTGAAGCTTTCTTT	TRBV5-1	.	.	TRBJ1-1	15
CASSFLGKQFF	TGTGCCAGCAGTTTTCTAGGGAAGCAGTTCTTC	TRBV12-3/TRBV12-4	.	.	TRBJ2-1	11
CASSPRPDKNTEAFF	TGCGCCAGCAGCCCCCGCCCGGACAAGAACACTGAAGCTTTCTTT	TRBV4-1	.	few	TRBJ1-1	15
CAWSRADTQYF	TGTGCCTGGAGTAGAGCAGATACGCAGTATTTT	TRBV30	.	once	TRBJ2-3	11
CASSSGTGLRGTEAFF	TGTGCCAGCAGCTCCGGGACGGGGCTCAGGGGCACTGAAGCTTTCTTT	TRBV7-2	.	.	TRBJ1-1	16